This TCR beta chain was observed in a study of T cell repertoires in ileal Crohn's disease (dated by TCRdb to between 2019 and 2020). Regarding the research as a whole: At the time of surgery, roughly 35% of patients were active smokers, and the median duration of disease was approximately eight years. All patients had surgery for a complication: stricturing disease in approximately 60% and penetrating disease in roughly 40%. Roughly half of the patients were given postoperative therapy, with 11 receiving thiopurines and over 15 receiving anti-TNF agents. M0 samples consisted of biopsies taken from the inflamed part of the ileum in the surgical resection specimen. Roughly 500 nanograms of biopsy DNA per sample were submitted for commercial TCRB immunosequencing. TCR repertoire analysis was done in 50 or so Crohn's disease patients from a prospective multicentre cohort. The study was conducted in parallel with a multicentre cohort that was designed to identify predictors of early endoscopic recurrence following ileocolonic resection. A Rutgeerts score higher than i0 was the definition used for endoscopic postoperative recurrence. A total of roughly 170 mucosal samples from approximately 57 patients were sequenced, with samples obtained at several locations on the surgical specimen and at postoperative endoscopy. The paper as a whole reports these results and caveats: Higher high-frequency clone percentages at surgery were associated with endoscopic recurrence; all patients with clonality above 26.8% (18/57) had recurrence. A significantly higher proportion of clonal expansions was observed in active smokers at surgery than in non-smokers (25.9% vs 17.9%, p=0.02). Compared with CD4 T cells, sorted CD8 T cells held more high-frequency clones, which suggests that the mucosal expansions were mostly CD8. Mucosal CD4 and CD8 T cells were sorted and sequenced only in a subgroup of patients, the size of which was not stated.

Sample time point, as interpreted from the label and publication: inflamed ileum from the surgical specimen. Adults with ileal or ileocolonic Crohn's disease and an indication for ileocolonic resection were eligible for inclusion. Whole ileal mucosal biopsies were stored frozen at -80°C before DNA extraction. A TRizol-based method was used to extract genomic DNA from the frozen whole biopsies, and the DNA was quantified with a NanoDrop 2000 spectrophotometer. The library was made by the immunoSEQ multiplex PCR assay. Adaptive Biotechnology amplified the CDR3 regions from genomic DNA with a two-step multiplex PCR designed to control amplification bias. The first PCR used primers for every V and J gene segment; the second PCR added barcodes and Illumina adapters. An Illumina instrument was used to sequence the CDR3 libraries. The study's own analysis went as follows. Vendor-provided pipelines were combined with custom analysis of raw data in R/Bioconductor under R version 3.3.0. Clonality, ranging from 0 to 1, was calculated as the inverse of the normalised Shannon entropy of all productive clones. High-frequency clones were defined as the share of the repertoire taken up by the top 100 clones, keeping only clones that passed a 95% confidence test. Overlap between samples was measured with the Morisita-Horn index, while repertoire diversity was measured with the Simpson index. TCRdb took this table from immuneACCESS and kept in-frame rearrangements with V and J called. Such tables lack part of the clones; where checked against another copy, unresolved V genes explain under half of the gap, and the rest is unexplained. V and J calls and clone size are copied from that table; D and trimming were computed from the DNA. This sample has about 5,500 clones in its table, and around 80% of those were observed once. Of the sample, about 43% is held by the ten largest clones.

Turning to this clone: The clone's antigen remains unknown. Per-base qualities were not stored, and no clone one base away is much larger.

The CDR3 starts with the cysteine, ends with the phenylalanine, and has 12 residues. The read is trimmed to its CDR3 DNA, 36 bases read in frame from base 1. Trimming at the junction amounts to 5 bases on V and 4 bases on J, and the germline ends lie 9 bases apart. The CDR1 and CDR2 encoded by the germline V gene (reference sequence) are LNHDA and SQIVND. Material for sequencing was ileal tissue. The chain uses TRBV19 and TRBJ2-7, and the D gene may be TRBD2, 6 bases matching. This sequence originates from an adult with Crohn's disease. This receptor has the CDR3 CASSRGKYEQYF. The bases are TGTGCCAGTAGTCGGGGGAAATACGAGCAGTACTTC. The entire variable domain, with the stretches around the CDR3 drawn from the reference TRBV19 and TRBJ2-7 proteins, is DGGITQSPKYLFRKEGQNVTLSCEQNLNHDAMYWYRQDPGQGLRLIYYSQIVNDFQKGDIAEGYSVSREKKESFPLTVTSAQKNPTAFYLCASSRGKYEQYFGPGTRLTVT.